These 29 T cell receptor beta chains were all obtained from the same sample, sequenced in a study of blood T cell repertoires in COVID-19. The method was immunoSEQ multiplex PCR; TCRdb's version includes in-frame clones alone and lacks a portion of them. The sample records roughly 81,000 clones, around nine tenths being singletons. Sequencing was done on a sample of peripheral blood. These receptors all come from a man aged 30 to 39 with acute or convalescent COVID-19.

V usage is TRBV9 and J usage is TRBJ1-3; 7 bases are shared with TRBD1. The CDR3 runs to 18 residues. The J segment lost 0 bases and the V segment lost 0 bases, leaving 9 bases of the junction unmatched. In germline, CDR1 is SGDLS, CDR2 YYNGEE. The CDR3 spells CASSVAVGTDYSGNTIYF. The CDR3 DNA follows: TGTGCCAGCAGCGTAGCGGTTGGGACAGACTACTCTGGAAACACCATATATTTT.

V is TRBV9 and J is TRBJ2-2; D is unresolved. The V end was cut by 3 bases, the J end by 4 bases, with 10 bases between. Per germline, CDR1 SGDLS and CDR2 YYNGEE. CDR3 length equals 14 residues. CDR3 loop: CASSDSPSTGELFF. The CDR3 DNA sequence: TGTGCCAGCAGCGACTCCCCTAGCACCGGGGAGCTGTTTTTT.

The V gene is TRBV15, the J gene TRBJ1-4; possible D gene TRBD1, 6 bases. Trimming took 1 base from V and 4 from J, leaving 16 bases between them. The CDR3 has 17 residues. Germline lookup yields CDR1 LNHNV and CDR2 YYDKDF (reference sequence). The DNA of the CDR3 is TGTGCCACCAGCAGAGTGCCCCGGACAGTCCGTAATGAAAAACTGTTTTTT. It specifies CATSRVPRTVRNEKLFF.

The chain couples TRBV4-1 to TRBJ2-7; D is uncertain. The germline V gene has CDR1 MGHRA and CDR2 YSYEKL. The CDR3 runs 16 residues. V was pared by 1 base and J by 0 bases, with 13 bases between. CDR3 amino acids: CASSQVSSLSSYEQYF. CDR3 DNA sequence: TGCGCCAGCAGCCAAGTGAGTTCTCTGAGCTCCTACGAGCAGTACTTC.

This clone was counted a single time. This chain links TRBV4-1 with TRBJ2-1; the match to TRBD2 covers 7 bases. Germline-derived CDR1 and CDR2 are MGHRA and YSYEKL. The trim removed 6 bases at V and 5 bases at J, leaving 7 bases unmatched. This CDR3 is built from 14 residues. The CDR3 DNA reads TGCGCCAGCAGTCGCCCGGGGGGAGACAATGAGCAGTTCTTC. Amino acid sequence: CASSRPGGDNEQFF.

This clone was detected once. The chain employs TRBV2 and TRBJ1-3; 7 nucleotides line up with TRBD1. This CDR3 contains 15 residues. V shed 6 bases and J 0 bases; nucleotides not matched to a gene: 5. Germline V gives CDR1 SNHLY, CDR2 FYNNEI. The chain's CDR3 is CASRQGGISGNTIYF. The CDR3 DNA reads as TGTGCCAGCAGGCAAGGGGGCATCTCTGGAAACACCATATATTTT.

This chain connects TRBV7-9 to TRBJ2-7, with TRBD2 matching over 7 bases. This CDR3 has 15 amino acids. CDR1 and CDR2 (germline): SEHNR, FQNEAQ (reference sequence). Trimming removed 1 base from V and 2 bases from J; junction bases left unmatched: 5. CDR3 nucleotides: TGTGCCAGCAGCTTAGTCGGGAGGAGCCCCTACGAGCAGTACTTC. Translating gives CASSLVGRSPYEQYF.

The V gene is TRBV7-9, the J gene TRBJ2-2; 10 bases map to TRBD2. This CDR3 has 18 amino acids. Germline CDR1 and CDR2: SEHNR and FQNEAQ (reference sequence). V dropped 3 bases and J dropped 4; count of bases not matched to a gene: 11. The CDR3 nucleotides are TGTGCCAGCAGCTTGGTCCGCGGGACTAGCGATCTCACCGGGGAGCTGTTTTTT. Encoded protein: CASSLVRGTSDLTGELFF.

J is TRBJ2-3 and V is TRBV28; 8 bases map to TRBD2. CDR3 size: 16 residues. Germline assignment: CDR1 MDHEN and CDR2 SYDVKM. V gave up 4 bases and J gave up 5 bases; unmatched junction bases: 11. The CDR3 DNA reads TGTGCCAGCAGTTCCCACGTAGCGGGACGGGAAGATACGCAGTATTTT. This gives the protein CASSSHVAGREDTQYF.

The CDR3, as DNA: TGTGCCGGATTAGACAGGGAAGGTTCGAAGAATGAGCAGTTCTTC. It specifies CAGLDREGSKNEQFF. The chain is built from TRBV6-5 and TRBJ2-1; 7 nucleotides line up with TRBD1. The germline V gene has CDR1 MNHEY and CDR2 SVGAGI. Trimming at V came to 11 bases and at J to 7 bases, leaving 17 bases not matched to a gene. This CDR3 comprises 15 residues.

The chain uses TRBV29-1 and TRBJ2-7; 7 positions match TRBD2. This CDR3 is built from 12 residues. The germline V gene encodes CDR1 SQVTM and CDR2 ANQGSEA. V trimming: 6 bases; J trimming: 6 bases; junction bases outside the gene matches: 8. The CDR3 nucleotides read TGCAGCGTACCCAGCGGCGGGGGCGAGCAGTACTTC. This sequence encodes CSVPSGGGEQYF.

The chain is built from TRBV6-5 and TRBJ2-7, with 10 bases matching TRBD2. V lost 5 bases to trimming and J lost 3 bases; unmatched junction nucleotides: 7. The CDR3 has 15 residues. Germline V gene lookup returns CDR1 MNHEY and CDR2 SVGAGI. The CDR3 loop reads CASSRLAGENYEQYF. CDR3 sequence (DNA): TGTGCCAGCAGTCGTCTAGCGGGAGAAAACTACGAGCAGTACTTC.

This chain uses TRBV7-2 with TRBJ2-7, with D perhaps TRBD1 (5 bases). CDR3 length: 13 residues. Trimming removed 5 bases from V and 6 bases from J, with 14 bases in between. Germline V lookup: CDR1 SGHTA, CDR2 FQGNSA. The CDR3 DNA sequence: TGTGCCAGCAGCCATCTGGGGCAACGCGAGCAGTACTTC. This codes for CASSHLGQREQYF.

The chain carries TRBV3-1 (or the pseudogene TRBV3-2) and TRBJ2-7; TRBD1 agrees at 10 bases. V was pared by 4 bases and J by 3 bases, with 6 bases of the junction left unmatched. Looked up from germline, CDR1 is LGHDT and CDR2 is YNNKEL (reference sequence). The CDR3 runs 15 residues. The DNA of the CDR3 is TGTGCCAGCAGCCGTGGACAGGGGGGCTTCTACGAGCAGTACTTC. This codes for CASSRGQGGFYEQYF.

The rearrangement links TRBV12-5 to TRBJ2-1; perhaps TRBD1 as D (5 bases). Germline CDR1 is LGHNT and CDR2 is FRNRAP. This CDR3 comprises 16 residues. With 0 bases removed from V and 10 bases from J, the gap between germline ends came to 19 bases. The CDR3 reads CASGLVIGKGLGEQFF. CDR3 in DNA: TGTGCTAGTGGTTTGGTAATTGGGAAGGGGCTCGGGGAGCAGTTCTTC.

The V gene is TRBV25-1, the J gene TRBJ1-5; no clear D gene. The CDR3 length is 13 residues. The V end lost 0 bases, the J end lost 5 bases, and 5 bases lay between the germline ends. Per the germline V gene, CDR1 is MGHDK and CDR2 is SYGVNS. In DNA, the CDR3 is TGTGCCAGCAGTGAATACGGGTATCAGCCCCAGCATTTT. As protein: CASSEYGYQPQHF.

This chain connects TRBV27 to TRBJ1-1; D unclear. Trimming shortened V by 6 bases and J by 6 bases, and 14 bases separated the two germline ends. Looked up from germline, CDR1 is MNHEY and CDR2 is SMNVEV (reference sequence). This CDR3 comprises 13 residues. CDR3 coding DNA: TGTGCCAGCAGGGTGGGGAGTATGGCTGAAGCTTTCTTT. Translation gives CASRVGSMAEAFF.

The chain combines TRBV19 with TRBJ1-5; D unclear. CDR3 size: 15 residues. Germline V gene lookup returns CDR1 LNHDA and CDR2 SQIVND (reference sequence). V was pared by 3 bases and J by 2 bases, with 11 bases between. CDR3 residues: CASSISGWGNQPQHF. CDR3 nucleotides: TGTGCCAGTAGTATTTCAGGTTGGGGCAATCAGCCCCAGCATTTT.

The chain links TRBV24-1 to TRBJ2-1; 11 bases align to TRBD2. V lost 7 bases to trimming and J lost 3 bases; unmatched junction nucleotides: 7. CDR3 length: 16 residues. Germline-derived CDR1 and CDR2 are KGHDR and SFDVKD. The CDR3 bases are TGTGCCACCAGCGGAGCCGGGACTAGCGGCTACAATGAGCAGTTCTTC. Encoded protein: CATSGAGTSGYNEQFF.

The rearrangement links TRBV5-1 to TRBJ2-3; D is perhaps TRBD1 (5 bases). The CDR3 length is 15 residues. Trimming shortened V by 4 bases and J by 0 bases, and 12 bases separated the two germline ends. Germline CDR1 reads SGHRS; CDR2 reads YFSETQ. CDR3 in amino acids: CASSIGQVSTDTQYF. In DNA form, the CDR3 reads TGCGCCAGCAGCATAGGACAAGTAAGCACAGATACGCAGTATTTT.

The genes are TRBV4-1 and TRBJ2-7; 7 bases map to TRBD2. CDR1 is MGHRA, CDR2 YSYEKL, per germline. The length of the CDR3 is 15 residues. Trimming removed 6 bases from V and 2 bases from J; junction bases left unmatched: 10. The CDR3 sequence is CASSYERDYPYEQYF. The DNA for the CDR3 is TGCGCCAGCAGTTACGAGCGGGACTACCCCTACGAGCAGTACTTC.

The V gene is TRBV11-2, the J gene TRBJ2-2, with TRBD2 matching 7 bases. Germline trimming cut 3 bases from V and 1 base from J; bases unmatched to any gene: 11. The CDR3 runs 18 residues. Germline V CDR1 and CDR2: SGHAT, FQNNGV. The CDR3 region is CASSFPRTSSGNTGELFF. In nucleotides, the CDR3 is TGTGCCAGCAGCTTCCCCAGGACGTCTAGCGGGAACACCGGGGAGCTGTTTTTT.

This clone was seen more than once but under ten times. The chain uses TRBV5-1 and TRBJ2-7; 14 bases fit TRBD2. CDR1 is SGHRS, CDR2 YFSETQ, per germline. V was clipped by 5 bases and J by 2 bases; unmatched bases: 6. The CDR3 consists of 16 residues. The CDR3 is CASRPGTSGRAYEQYF. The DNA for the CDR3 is TGCGCCAGCAGACCCGGGACTAGCGGGAGAGCCTACGAGCAGTACTTC.

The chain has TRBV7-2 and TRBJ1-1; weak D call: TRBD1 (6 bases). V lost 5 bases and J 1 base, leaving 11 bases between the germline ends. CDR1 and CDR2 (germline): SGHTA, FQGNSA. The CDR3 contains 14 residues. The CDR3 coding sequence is TGTGCCAGCAGCCCGGACAGACGGAACACTGAAGCTTTCTTT. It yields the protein CASSPDRRNTEAFF. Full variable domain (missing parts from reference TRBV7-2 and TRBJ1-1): GAGVSQSPSNKVTEKGKDVELRCDPISGHTALYWYRQSLGQGLEFLIYFQGNSAPDKSGLPSDRFSAERTGGSVSTLTIQRTQQEDSAVYLCASSPDRRNTEAFFGQGTRLTVV.

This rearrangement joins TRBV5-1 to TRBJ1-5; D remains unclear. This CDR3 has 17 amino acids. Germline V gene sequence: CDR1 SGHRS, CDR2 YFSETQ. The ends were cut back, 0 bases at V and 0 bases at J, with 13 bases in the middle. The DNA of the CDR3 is TGCGCCAGCAGCTTGGGGAGTGAGGGCTTTAGCAATCAGCCCCAGCATTTT. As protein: CASSLGSEGFSNQPQHF.

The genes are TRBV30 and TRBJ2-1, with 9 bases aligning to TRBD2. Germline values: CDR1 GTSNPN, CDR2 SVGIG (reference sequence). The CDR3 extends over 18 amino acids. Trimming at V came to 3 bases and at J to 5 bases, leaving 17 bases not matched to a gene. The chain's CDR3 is CAWRVVDGGRAGNNEQFF. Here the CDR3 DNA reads TGTGCCTGGAGGGTAGTGGATGGCGGGAGGGCCGGGAACAATGAGCAGTTCTTC.

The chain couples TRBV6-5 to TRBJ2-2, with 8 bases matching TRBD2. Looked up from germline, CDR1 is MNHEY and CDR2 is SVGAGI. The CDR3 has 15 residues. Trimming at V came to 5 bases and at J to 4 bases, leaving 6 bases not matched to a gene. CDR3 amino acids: CASSLQAGATGELFF. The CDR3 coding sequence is TGTGCCAGCAGTCTTCAAGCGGGAGCCACCGGGGAGCTGTTTTTT.

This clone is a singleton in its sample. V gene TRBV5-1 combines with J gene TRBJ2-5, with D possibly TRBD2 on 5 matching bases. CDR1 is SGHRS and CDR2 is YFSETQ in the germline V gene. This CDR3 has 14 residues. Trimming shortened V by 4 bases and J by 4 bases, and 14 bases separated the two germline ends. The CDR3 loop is CASSREGRGETQYF. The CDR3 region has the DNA TGCGCCAGCAGCCGTGAGGGCAGAGGAGAGACCCAGTACTTC.

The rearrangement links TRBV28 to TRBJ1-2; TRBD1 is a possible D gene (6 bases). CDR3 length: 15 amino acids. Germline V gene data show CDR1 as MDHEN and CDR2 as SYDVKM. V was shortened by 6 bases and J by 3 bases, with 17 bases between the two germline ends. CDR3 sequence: CASRQGPQGYYGYTF. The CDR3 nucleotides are TGTGCCAGCAGACAGGGTCCGCAAGGATACTATGGCTACACCTTC.